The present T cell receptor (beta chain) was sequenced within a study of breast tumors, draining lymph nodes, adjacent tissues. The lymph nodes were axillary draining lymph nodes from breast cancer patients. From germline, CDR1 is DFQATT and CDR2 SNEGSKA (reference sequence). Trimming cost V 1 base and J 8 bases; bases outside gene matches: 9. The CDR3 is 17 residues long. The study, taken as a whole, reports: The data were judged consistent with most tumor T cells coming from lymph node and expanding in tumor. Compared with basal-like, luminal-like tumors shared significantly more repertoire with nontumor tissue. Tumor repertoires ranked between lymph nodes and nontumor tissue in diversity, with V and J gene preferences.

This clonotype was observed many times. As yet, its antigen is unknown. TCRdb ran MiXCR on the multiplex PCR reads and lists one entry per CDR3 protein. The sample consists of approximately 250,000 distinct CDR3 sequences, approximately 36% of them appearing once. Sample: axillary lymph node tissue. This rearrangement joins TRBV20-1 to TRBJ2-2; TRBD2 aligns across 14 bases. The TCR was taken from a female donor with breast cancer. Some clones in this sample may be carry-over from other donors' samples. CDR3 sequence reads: CSARGPGLAGAGGELFF. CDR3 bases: TGCAGTGCTAGAGGGCCGGGACTAGCGGGAGCCGGGGGGGAGCTGTTTTTT.